This entry lists 28 T cell receptor beta chains sequenced from one sample in a study of blood T cell repertoires in COVID-19. Clones were read by immunoSEQ multiplex PCR, and TCRdb kept only the in-frame ones, dropping some. The data hold approximately 350,000 clones, with about 86% observed a single time. The sequencing input was peripheral blood. These receptors were collected from a woman aged 55-75 years with COVID-19, enrolled during active disease.

The rearrangement uses TRBV18 and TRBJ1-6; TRBD1 matches at 9 bases. V lost 4 bases to trimming and J lost 0 bases; unmatched junction nucleotides: 4. Germline loops: CDR1 KGHSH, CDR2 LQKENI. The CDR3 consists of 17 residues. The CDR3 nucleotides are TGTGCCAGCTCACAAAGACAGGGGGGCTCCTATAATTCACCCCTCCACTTT. The encoded protein is CASSQRQGGSYNSPLHF.

This chain links TRBV3-1 (or the pseudogene TRBV3-2) with TRBJ2-2; D uncertain. V dropped 1 base and J dropped 1 base, with 10 bases sitting between them. The CDR3 is 16 amino acids. Germline V gives CDR1 LGHDT, CDR2 YNNKEL (reference sequence). CDR3 loop: CASSQGANGNTGELFF. DNA for the CDR3: TGTGCCAGCAGCCAAGGGGCTAACGGGAACACCGGGGAGCTGTTTTTT.

The chain carries TRBV7-2 and TRBJ2-5; 7 nucleotides match TRBD2. Germline V gives CDR1 SGHTA, CDR2 FQGNSA. The CDR3 spans 15 residues. V trimming: 3 bases; J trimming: 5 bases; junction bases outside the gene matches: 9. The CDR3 is CASSFRTRSWETQYF. CDR3 nucleotide sequence: TGTGCCAGCAGCTTTCGGACTAGGTCATGGGAGACCCAGTACTTC.

The rearrangement joins TRBV4-3 to TRBJ2-1; 9 bases map to TRBD2. This CDR3 is 16 amino acids long. Germline V gene sequence: CDR1 LGHNA, CDR2 YSLEER. V was pared by 0 bases and J by 6 bases, with 6 bases of the junction left unmatched. The CDR3 bases are TGCGCCAGCAGCCAAGATAGGGCTAGCGGGGCCAATGAGCAGTTCTTC. Translated: CASSQDRASGANEQFF.

This chain connects TRBV9 to TRBJ2-1; 7 bases agree with TRBD2. V shed 1 base and J 0 bases; nucleotides not matched to a gene: 1. CDR3 length: 15 residues. Germline values: CDR1 SGDLS, CDR2 YYNGEE. The CDR3 sequence: CASSVSGNSYNEQFF. The CDR3 DNA follows: TGTGCCAGCAGCGTAAGCGGGAACTCCTACAATGAGCAGTTCTTC.

The chain employs TRBV6-5 and TRBJ2-1, with 10 positions matching TRBD2. The CDR3 has 16 residues. Germline V gene data show CDR1 as MNHEY and CDR2 as SVGAGI. V gave up 0 bases and J gave up 8 bases; unmatched junction bases: 7. This CDR3 is CASSYSGAGGFYEQFF. The CDR3 nucleotides read TGTGCCAGCAGTTACTCGGGAGCGGGGGGGTTCTATGAGCAGTTCTTC.

The chain has TRBV7-2 and TRBJ2-3; TRBD2 aligns across 7 bases. The V and J ends lost 5 bases and 2 bases, in that order; junction bases with no gene match: 13. The CDR3 is 17 residues long. Germline CDR1 reads SGHTA; CDR2 reads FQGNSA. CDR3 coding DNA: TGTGCCAGCAGCCTACTGGGGGGGTCTATCCCCACAGATACGCAGTATTTT. Encoded protein: CASSLLGGSIPTDTQYF.

V and J are TRBV19 and TRBJ2-2, with a tentative D call TRBD2 (6 bases). The germline CDR1 and CDR2 sequences are LNHDA and SQIVND (reference sequence). Trimming stripped 1 base from V and 7 bases from J, with 10 bases between. The CDR3 totals 14 residues. The DNA for the CDR3 is TGTGCCAGTAGTATAGGGGGGGTTAGCGGGGAGCTGTTTTTT. It codes for CASSIGGVSGELFF.

The V and J genes are TRBV12-3 or TRBV12-4 and TRBJ1-2; perhaps TRBD1 as D (6 bases). The V and J ends lost 3 bases and 6 bases respectively, with 11 bases between them. This CDR3 comprises 13 residues. For the CDR3, the DNA is TGTGCCAGCAGTTTGGGAGGGGACAATGGCTACACCTTC. It translates to CASSLGGDNGYTF.

This clone was seen only a few times. The V call is TRBV2, the J call TRBJ2-2, with TRBD1 identical over 12 bases. The V and J ends lost 11 bases and 6 bases, in that order; junction bases with no gene match: 4. This CDR3 comprises 13 residues. The germline gives CDR1 SNHLY, CDR2 FYNNEI. DNA of the CDR3: TGTGCCGTCGGGACAGGGGGCTCCGGGGAGCTGTTTTTT. Its protein product is CAVGTGGSGELFF.

As for this clone: The same CDR3 can be traced to other DNA sequences in this sample. The chain has TRBV30 and TRBJ1-2, with no clear D. Deletions cut 1 base from V and 5 bases from J, with 5 bases between. CDR3 length: 11 residues. Germline V CDR1 and CDR2: GTSNPN, SVGIG (reference sequence). In DNA, the CDR3 is TGTGCCTGGAGTGGAGGTTATGGCTACACCTTC. Its protein product is CAWSGGYGYTF.

V and J are TRBV7-6 and TRBJ2-1; D call uncertain. V lost 2 bases and J 2 bases, leaving 7 bases between the germline ends. CDR1 and CDR2 (germline): SGHVS, FNYEAQ. This CDR3 spans 14 amino acids. This CDR3 is CASSLTQAYNEQFF. The CDR3 bases are TGTGCCAGCAGCTTAACTCAGGCCTACAATGAGCAGTTCTTC.

The chain uses TRBV7-8 and TRBJ2-7; 7 positions agree with TRBD1. After removal of 0 bases from V and 11 bases from J, the junction contained 13 bases not matched to a gene. CDR3 length: 15 residues. Per the germline V gene, CDR1 is SGHVS and CDR2 is FQNEAQ. CDR3 in DNA: TGTGCCAGCAGCTTAGCGGGCAGGGGGTACTCGAGGGAGTACTTC. Translating it yields CASSLAGRGYSREYF.

The rearrangement links TRBV6-6 to TRBJ2-3; no reliable D call. Germline loops: CDR1 MNHNY, CDR2 SVGAGI (reference sequence). The CDR3 contains 11 residues. V was trimmed by 6 bases and J by 2 bases, leaving 3 bases between them. The CDR3 spells CASRATDTQYF. The DNA for the CDR3 is TGTGCCAGCAGAGCCACAGATACGCAGTATTTT.

This rearrangement joins TRBV9 to TRBJ2-7; D may be TRBD2 (7 bases). V lost 7 bases and J 0 bases, leaving 11 bases between the germline ends. The CDR3 covers 13 residues. Germline lookup yields CDR1 SGDLS and CDR2 YYNGEE. CDR3 in DNA: TGTGCCAGCTCGGGGGGCAACTCCTACGAGCAGTACTTC. Encoded protein: CASSGGNSYEQYF. The full variable domain, completed using reference TRBV9 and TRBJ2-7, is DSGVTQTPKHLITATGQRVTLRCSPRSGDLSVYWYQQSLDQGLQFLIQYYNGEERAKGNILERFSAQQFPDLHSELNLSSLELGDSALYFCASSGGNSYEQYFGPGTRLTVT.

The chain combines TRBV7-9 with TRBJ2-7; tentatively, D is TRBD1 (7 bases). Trimming cost V 5 bases and J 2 bases, with 13 bases left between them. The CDR3 spans 14 residues. The germline CDR1 and CDR2 sequences are SEHNR and FQNEAQ (reference sequence). CDR3 sequence reads: CASSRGTAPYEQYF. CDR3 sequence (DNA): TGTGCCAGCAGCCGGGGGACAGCTCCCTACGAGCAGTACTTC.

This clone was seen a single time. The rearrangement joins TRBV19 to TRBJ1-2; 7 bases agree with TRBD1. The germline CDR1 and CDR2 sequences are LNHDA and SQIVND (reference sequence). This CDR3 has 13 residues. The ends lost 2 bases at V and 6 bases at J; junction bases unmatched: 3. The CDR3, as DNA: TGTGCCAGTAGTATACCGACAGGGCATGGCTACACCTTC. This sequence encodes CASSIPTGHGYTF.

This chain uses TRBV7-9 with TRBJ2-7, with D possibly being TRBD2 (6 bases). The CDR3 totals 15 residues. Trimming took 2 bases from V and 4 from J, leaving 15 bases between them. Germline assignment: CDR1 SEHNR and CDR2 FQNEAQ (reference sequence). The CDR3 here is CASSLIGGVLYEQYF. In DNA, the CDR3 is TGTGCCAGCAGCTTAATCGGGGGAGTCTTGTACGAGCAGTACTTC.

The chain links TRBV5-1 to TRBJ2-7; 12 bases map to TRBD1. V trimming: 4 bases; J trimming: 6 bases; junction bases outside the gene matches: 5. There are 14 residues in the CDR3. CDR1 is SGHRS and CDR2 is YFSETQ in the germline V gene. CDR3 amino acids: CASSTGTGGGEQYF. In DNA, the CDR3 is TGCGCCAGCAGCACGGGGACAGGGGGCGGCGAGCAGTACTTC.

This clone was recorded many times. The rearrangement uses TRBV5-5 and TRBJ1-6; D is possibly TRBD1 (5 bases). The V end lost 2 bases, the J end lost 8 bases, and 17 bases lay between the germline ends. This CDR3 has 16 amino acids. Germline V gene data show CDR1 as SGHKS and CDR2 as YYEKEE (reference sequence). CDR3: CASSFGGGSNHSPLHF. The CDR3 bases are TGTGCCAGCAGCTTCGGGGGTGGGTCAAATCATTCACCCCTCCACTTT.

This chain uses TRBV5-1 with TRBJ2-7; 12 positions agree with TRBD2. Germline V gives CDR1 SGHRS, CDR2 YFSETQ. The CDR3 runs to 17 residues. V was clipped by 3 bases and J by 0 bases; unmatched bases: 7. The CDR3 region is CASSSGLAGFSSYEQYF. The CDR3 DNA reads TGCGCCAGCAGCTCCGGACTAGCGGGGTTCAGCTCCTACGAGCAGTACTTC.

The CDR3 bases are TGCGCCAGCAGCCTCGGGGGTCTGGGCGAGCAGTACTTC. This encodes CASSLGGLGEQYF. V and J are TRBV4-1 and TRBJ2-7, with TRBD2 as a possible D gene (6 bases). Trimming cost V 4 bases and J 6 bases, with 13 bases left between them. Germline loops: CDR1 MGHRA, CDR2 YSYEKL. The length of the CDR3 is 13 residues.

The chain employs TRBV10-3 and TRBJ2-1; maybe TRBD1 (7 bases). This CDR3 contains 13 residues. In germline, CDR1 is ENHRY, CDR2 SYGVKD. V lost 8 bases to trimming and J lost 5 bases, with 13 bases between them. CDR3 region: CAIGQGGDNEQFF. The CDR3 DNA reads as TGTGCCATCGGTCAGGGGGGAGACAATGAGCAGTTCTTC.

The chain recombines TRBV7-2 with TRBJ1-5; a weak D match, TRBD1 (5 bases). Trimming took 5 bases from V and 7 from J, leaving 9 bases between them. CDR1 and CDR2 (germline): SGHTA, FQGNSA. The CDR3 length is 12 residues. DNA of the CDR3: TGTGCCAGCAGCCCAGGGTCCCAGCCCCAGCATTTT. Protein sequence: CASSPGSQPQHF. Complete variable domain (other parts from reference TRBV7-2 and TRBJ1-5): GAGVSQSPSNKVTEKGKDVELRCDPISGHTALYWYRQSLGQGLEFLIYFQGNSAPDKSGLPSDRFSAERTGGSVSTLTIQRTQQEDSAVYLCASSPGSQPQHFGDGTRLSIL.

V is TRBV5-1 and J is TRBJ2-7; maybe TRBD2 (5 bases). The CDR3 totals 14 residues. Germline V lookup: CDR1 SGHRS, CDR2 YFSETQ. Trimming shortened V by 0 bases and J by 0 bases, and 7 bases separated the two germline ends. The CDR3 coding sequence is TGCGCCAGCAGCTTGGCGGGGTACTCCTACGAGCAGTACTTC. Protein product: CASSLAGYSYEQYF.

This chain uses TRBV12-5 with TRBJ2-3; 9 positions agree with TRBD2. Germline CDR1 reads LGHNT; CDR2 reads FRNRAP. The CDR3 totals 18 residues. J gave up 4 bases and V 0 bases, and 11 bases lay outside the gene matches. CDR3 residues: CASGLVHLAGAPPDTQYF. DNA for the CDR3: TGTGCTAGTGGTTTGGTACATTTAGCGGGGGCCCCCCCAGATACGCAGTATTTT.

V is TRBV27 and J is TRBJ1-2; the match to TRBD1 covers 8 bases. The CDR3 covers 15 residues. V lost 6 bases, J lost 4 bases, and 10 bases stayed unmatched. In germline, CDR1 is MNHEY, CDR2 SMNVEV (reference sequence). CDR3 DNA sequence: TGTGCCAGCAGACTAAGATTAGGACAGGGCTATGGCTACACCTTC. This gives the protein CASRLRLGQGYGYTF.

J is TRBJ1-6 and V is TRBV7-9; D perhaps matches TRBD1 (5 bases). The CDR3 runs to 16 residues. V was pared by 4 bases and J by 8 bases, with 18 bases between. CDR1 is SEHNR and CDR2 is FQNEAQ in the germline V gene (reference sequence). The CDR3 is CASSSTAGTTDSPLHF. The CDR3 DNA reads TGTGCCAGCAGCTCCACCGCCGGGACTACGGATTCACCCCTCCACTTT. Full variable domain (remainder filled in from reference TRBV7-9 and TRBJ1-6): DTGVSQNPRHKITKRGQNVTFRCDPISEHNRLYWYRQTLGQGPEFLTYFQNEAQLEKSRLLSDRFSAERPKGSFSTLEIQRTEQGDSAMYLCASSSTAGTTDSPLHFGNGTRLTVT.